The clone carrying this T cell receptor beta chain was observed at least ten times. Investigators excluded patients with uncontrolled infection, other autoimmune disease, pregnancy or lactation. Template material for amplifying TCR beta CDR3 regions consisted of RNA transcripts. The primer set for the first-round RT-PCR of the TCR CDR3 was HTBI. TCRdb fed the multiplex PCR reads into MiXCR, producing one record per CDR3 protein. The table has 500,000 to 650,000 distinct CDR3 sequences, approximately 17% seen once. This record comes from a study of T cells in Graves' hyperthyroidism and ophthalmopathy. The TCR comes from a young woman with Graves' ophthalmopathy. The sample comprised blood.

In DNA, the CDR3 is TGTGCCAGCAGTTTACGGGACAGGGTAATCCAAGAGACCCAGTACTTC. It translates to CASSLRDRVIQETQYF. The chain uses TRBV28 and TRBJ2-5, with 9 bases lining up with TRBD1. The ends lost 2 bases at V and 1 base at J; junction bases unmatched: 5. Germline CDR1 reads MDHEN; CDR2 reads SYDVKM. The CDR3 length is 16 residues.